This record concerns one T cell receptor (beta chain) sequence. In the authors' workflow: Reference gene primer amplification yielded estimated nucleated cell counts. Here immunoSEQ multiplex PCR was the method, and the copy in TCRdb shows in-frame clones only, minus some. D and trimming were read from the DNA, whereas the V and J calls and clone size are those reported in that table. The sample records 50,000 or so clones, 91% being singletons. This sample was included in a study of blood T cell repertoires in COVID-19. Study information: Samples taken during acute and convalescent COVID-19 were collected in the United States, Italy and Spain. From T cells, B-cell-depleted T cells, or PBMCs came the material, which was cDNA or gDNA.

V lost 6 bases and J 6 bases, leaving 12 bases between the germline ends. The CDR3 spans 12 residues. CDR1 and CDR2 from the germline V gene are MNHNY and SVGAGI (reference sequence). The material sequenced was peripheral blood. The source is a man aged 65 to 85 with active COVID-19. The chain joins TRBV6-6 to TRBJ2-7; possibly TRBD1 for D (6 bases). CDR3 region: CASRRQAFEQYF. CDR3 nucleotides: TGTGCCAGCAGAAGACAGGCTTTCGAGCAGTACTTC.